Listed below are T cell receptor beta chains from one sample, sequenced in a study of tumor T cells in aggressive B-cell lymphoma. Clones were sequenced by immunoSEQ multiplex PCR, and TCRdb holds only the in-frame ones, with some missing. This sample has about 2,100 clones; 85% to 95% occur once, and the top ten carry roughly 3.4%. The sequencing sample was made of tumor tissue. The receptor source for this set is an adult with diffuse large B cell lymphoma. Each CDR3 is given with its conserved first and last residue. The D gene is left open where the match is weak. Clone sizes are given selectively: once, few, many, or a class where the clone is expanded.

>TRBV7-2|NA|TRBJ1-5|15|NA
CASSSRGGGGQPQHF
TGTGCCAGCAGCTCCCGAGGGGGGGGTGGACAGCCCCAGCATTTT
>TRBV10-1|NA|TRBJ2-1|17|TRBD1
CASSESRWTGDYNEQFF
TGCGCCAGCAGTGAGTCGAGATGGACAGGGGACTACAATGAGCAGTTCTTC
>TRBV7-9|once|TRBJ2-7|12|NA
CASVRGAQGQYF
TGTGCCAGCGTTCGGGGAGCTCAAGGGCAGTACTTC
>TRBV27|NA|TRBJ1-2|13|TRBD1
CASNPGTGGGYTF
TGTGCCAGCAATCCAGGGACAGGGGGTGGCTACACCTTC
>TRBV13|NA|TRBJ2-7|11|NA
CASSHNYEQYF
TGTGCCAGCAGCCACAACTACGAGCAGTACTTC
>TRBV30|NA|TRBJ2-7|11|NA
CAWTSDYEQYF
TGTGCCTGGACAAGCGACTACGAGCAGTACTTC
>TRBV9|once|TRBJ2-7|14|NA
CASSVEPGVAEQYF
TGTGCCAGCAGCGTAGAGCCAGGGGTGGCCGAGCAGTACTTC
>TRBV7-6|NA|TRBJ2-7|15|TRBD2
CASSYRLAGQDEQYF
TGTGCCAGCAGCTACCGGCTAGCGGGCCAGGACGAGCAGTACTTC
>TRBV7-2|NA|TRBJ1-1|13|NA
CASTKDRNTEAFF
TGTGCCAGCACCAAGGACAGGAACACTGAAGCTTTCTTT
>TRBV28|NA|TRBJ2-1|16|TRBD2
CASSSPLAGGYNEQFF
TGTGCCAGCAGTTCACCGCTAGCGGGAGGTTACAATGAGCAGTTCTTC
>TRBV11-3|NA|TRBJ1-1|14|TRBD1
CASSRTGVGTEAFF
TGTGCCAGCAGCAGAACAGGGGTTGGCACTGAAGCTTTCTTT
>TRBV27|NA|TRBJ1-1|12|TRBD1
CASSLPRGPAFF
TGTGCCAGCAGTTTGCCTAGGGGGCCAGCTTTCTTT
>TRBV15|NA|TRBJ1-6|15|NA
CATSRGERLNSPLHF
TGTGCCACCAGCAGAGGGGAGAGGCTAAATTCACCCCTCCACTTT
>TRBV18|NA|TRBJ2-4|15|NA
CASSPEKVAKNIQYF
TGTGCCAGCTCACCGGAGAAAGTAGCCAAAAACATTCAGTACTTC
>TRBV5-1|NA|TRBJ2-1|15|NA
CASSLEGGGTNKQFF
TGCGCCAGCAGCTTGGAAGGCGGCGGGACCAATAAGCAGTTCTTC
>TRBV19|once|TRBJ2-1|14|TRBD1
CASHITGEWNEQFF
TGTGCCAGCCATATTACAGGGGAATGGAATGAGCAGTTCTTC
>TRBV11-2|NA|TRBJ2-7|13|TRBD1
CASSSGTVYEQYF
TGTGCCAGCAGCTCCGGGACAGTCTACGAGCAGTACTTC
>TRBV5-1|NA|TRBJ1-2|13|NA
CASSLGGPVGYTF
TGCGCCAGCAGCTTGGGAGGGCCAGTAGGCTACACCTTC
>TRBV4-2|NA|TRBJ1-2|13|NA
CASSQGTVSGYTF
TGTGCCAGCAGCCAAGGGACAGTAAGTGGCTACACCTTC
>TRBV15|NA|TRBJ1-1|19|TRBD1
CATSRDERGRGRGSTEAFF
TGTGCCACCAGCAGAGATGAAAGGGGCAGGGGGCGCGGAAGTACTGAAGCTTTCTTT
>TRBV15|NA|TRBJ2-7|12|NA
CATSRDHYEQYF
TGTGCCACCAGCAGAGATCACTACGAGCAGTACTTC
>TRBV6-5|NA|TRBJ1-1|15|NA
CASSYSTRGNSVAFF
TGTGCCAGCAGTTACTCGACCAGGGGAAATTCAGTAGCTTTCTTT
>TRBV7-6|NA|TRBJ1-1|13|NA
CASRGAVNTEAFF
TGTGCCAGCAGGGGGGCGGTGAACACTGAAGCTTTCTTT
>TRBV2|NA|TRBJ1-2|14|TRBD1
CASSEDRVSGGYTF
TGTGCCAGCAGCGAGGACAGGGTTTCGGGTGGCTACACCTTC
>TRBV5-1|once|TRBJ2-3|16|TRBD2
CASSLAGRERGDTQYF
TGCGCCAGCAGCTTGGCCGGGCGGGAGAGAGGCGATACGCAGTATTTT
>TRBV19|NA|TRBJ1-1|15|NA
CASSSEGGLRTEAFF
TGTGCCAGTAGTTCGGAGGGGGGGTTAAGGACTGAAGCTTTCTTT
>TRBV4-3|NA|TRBJ1-6|15|NA
CASSQDSGQKSPLHF
TGCGCCAGCAGCCAAGATTCAGGACAGAAGTCACCCCTCCACTTT
>TRBV28|NA|TRBJ2-7|13|TRBD1
CASSSGGRNEQYF
TGTGCCAGCAGCTCAGGGGGCCGAAACGAGCAGTACTTC
>TRBV2|once|TRBJ2-5|15|TRBD2
CASSATSGSIETQYF
TGTGCCAGCAGTGCCACTAGCGGGAGTATAGAGACCCAGTACTTC
>TRBV5-4|NA|TRBJ1-6|15|NA
CASSSQGIYNSPLHF
TGTGCCAGCAGCTCCCAGGGTATCTATAATTCACCCCTCCACTTT
>TRBV18|NA|TRBJ1-5|13|NA
CASSRDRNQPQHF
TGTGCCAGCTCACGCGACAGAAATCAGCCCCAGCATTTT
>TRBV7-8|NA|TRBJ2-5|13|NA
CASSLVRGETQYF
TGTGCCAGCAGCTTAGTTAGGGGAGAGACCCAGTACTTC
>TRBV27|NA|TRBJ1-5|15|NA
CASSFRGGWGQPQHF
TGTGCCAGCAGTTTTCGGGGAGGATGGGGCCAGCCCCAGCATTTT
>TRBV5-1|NA|TRBJ2-7|14|TRBD2
CASSSTSGTYEQYF
TGCGCCAGCAGCTCGACTAGCGGGACCTACGAGCAGTACTTC
>TRBV15|NA|TRBJ2-7|15|TRBD2
CATSRARGVWDEQYF
TGTGCCACCAGCAGAGCGCGGGGGGTCTGGGACGAGCAGTACTTC
>TRBV4-3|NA|TRBJ1-6|15|NA
CASSQGQGLESPLHF
TGCGCCAGCAGCCAAGGGCAGGGTCTTGAATCACCCCTCCACTTT
>TRBV5-1|NA|TRBJ1-2|19|TRBD1
CASSSTYRGTGAVNYGYTF
TGCGCCAGCAGCTCTACCTATAGAGGGACAGGGGCAGTTAACTATGGCTACACCTTC
>TRBV21-1|NA|TRBJ2-5|18|NA
CASSKGHREVGLAKTQYF
TGTGCCAGCAGCAAAGGGCATAGAGAAGTCGGCCTAGCGAAGACCCAGTACTTC
>TRBV30|NA|TRBJ1-3|13|NA
CARYWETRNTIYF
TGTGCCCGCTACTGGGAGACAAGGAACACCATATATTTT
>TRBV9|NA|TRBJ2-2|15|NA
CASSVGTPNTGELFF
TGTGCCAGCAGCGTAGGAACTCCTAACACCGGGGAGCTGTTTTTT
>TRBV2|NA|TRBJ1-5|15|TRBD1
CASSSRQGWGQPQHF
TGTGCCAGCAGCTCCAGACAGGGTTGGGGTCAGCCCCAGCATTTT
>TRBV5-6|NA|TRBJ1-3|13|TRBD1
CASSIGTGRPIYF
TGTGCCAGCAGCATAGGGACAGGTCGACCCATATATTTT
>TRBV5-1|NA|TRBJ2-3|15|NA
CASSQGGNIADTQYF
TGCGCCAGCAGCCAAGGGGGAAATATCGCAGATACGCAGTATTTT
>TRBV5-1|NA|TRBJ1-1|14|NA
CASRTQRGNTEAFF
TGCGCCAGCAGAACCCAACGAGGGAACACTGAAGCTTTCTTT
>TRBV5-6|NA|TRBJ1-3|16|NA
CASSFVQGGSGNTIYF
TGTGCCAGCAGCTTCGTCCAGGGAGGCTCTGGAAACACCATATATTTT
>TRBV30|NA|TRBJ1-5|13|TRBD1
CAWGQGGLQPQHF
TGTGCCTGGGGACAGGGGGGTCTTCAGCCCCAGCATTTT
>TRBV5-5|NA|TRBJ2-1|15|TRBD2
CASREAGLSYNEQFF
TGTGCCAGCAGGGAAGCGGGGCTCTCCTACAATGAGCAGTTCTTC
>TRBV11-2|NA|TRBJ2-3|15|NA
CASSLRGQSTDTQYF
TGTGCCAGCAGCTTAAGGGGTCAATCCACAGATACGCAGTATTTT
>TRBV29-1|once|TRBJ2-1|16|TRBD2
CSVEDRTSGFYNEQFF
TGCAGCGTTGAAGATCGAACTAGCGGGTTCTACAATGAGCAGTTCTTC
>TRBV18|NA|TRBJ2-7|14|TRBD1
CASSLDRAFLKQYF
TGTGCCAGCTCATTAGACAGGGCCTTCTTAAAGCAGTACTTC
>TRBV5-6|NA|TRBJ2-7|11|NA
CASSFGDEQYF
TGTGCCAGCAGCTTCGGGGACGAGCAGTACTTC
>TRBV9|once|TRBJ1-1|14|TRBD1
CASSPKTGGSEAFF
TGTGCCAGCAGCCCAAAGACAGGGGGCTCCGAAGCTTTCTTT